This TCR beta chain came from a study of T-cell reconstitution after alpha-beta-depleted transplantation in children. V lost 4 bases to trimming and J lost 0 bases, with 11 bases between them. CDR1 is SGHRS, CDR2 YFSETQ, per germline. This CDR3 spans 15 amino acids. The library targeted TCRbeta and was prepared with unique molecular identifiers. MiXCR, run by TCRdb on the PCR reads, gives a single entry per CDR3 protein. Seen here are about 900,000 distinct CDR3 sequences, about 30% observed once, and the top ten hold under 30%. Study-wide results and caveats: Newly made T cells mostly supplied T-cell counts and diversity one year after transplant. It was surviving recipient T cells and thymic progenitors that gave some patients high TCRbeta diversity at day 60. Where alpha-beta T cells came from about two months after transplant was reportedly several hundred expanded graft clones.

Details on this clonotype: As yet, its antigen is unknown.

V and J are TRBV5-1 and TRBJ1-3; maybe TRBD1 (5 bases). This receptor was identified in a boy younger than two who had a stem cell transplant for SCID, so the T cells may come from the graft donor. Sequencing was performed on PBMCs, mostly from graft donor cells, taken 360 days after TCRalphabeta/CD19-depleted stem cell transplant. The CDR3 nucleotides read TGCGCCAGCAGCATTCTTGGGGGCTCTGGAAACACCATATATTTT. Amino acid sequence: CASSILGGSGNTIYF.